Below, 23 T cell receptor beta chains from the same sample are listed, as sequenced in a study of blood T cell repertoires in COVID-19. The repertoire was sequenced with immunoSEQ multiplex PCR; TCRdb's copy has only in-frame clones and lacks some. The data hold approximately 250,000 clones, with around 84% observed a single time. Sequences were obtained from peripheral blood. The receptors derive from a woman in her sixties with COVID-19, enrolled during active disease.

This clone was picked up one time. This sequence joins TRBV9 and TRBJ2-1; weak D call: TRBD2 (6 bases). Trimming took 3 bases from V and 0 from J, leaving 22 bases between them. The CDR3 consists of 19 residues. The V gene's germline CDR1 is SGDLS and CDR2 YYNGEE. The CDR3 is CASSAADGRLGSSYNEQFF. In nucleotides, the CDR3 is TGTGCCAGCAGCGCAGCCGACGGGAGACTAGGAAGCTCCTACAATGAGCAGTTCTTC.

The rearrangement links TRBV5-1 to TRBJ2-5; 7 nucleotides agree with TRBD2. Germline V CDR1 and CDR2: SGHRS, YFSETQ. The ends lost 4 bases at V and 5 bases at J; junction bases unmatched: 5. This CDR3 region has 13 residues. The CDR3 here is CASSLSGKETQYF. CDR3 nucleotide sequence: TGCGCCAGCAGCCTGAGCGGGAAGGAGACCCAGTACTTC.

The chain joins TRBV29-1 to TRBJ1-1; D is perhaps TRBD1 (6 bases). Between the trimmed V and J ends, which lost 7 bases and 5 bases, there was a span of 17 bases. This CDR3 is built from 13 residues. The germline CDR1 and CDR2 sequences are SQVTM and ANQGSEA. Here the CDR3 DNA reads TGCAGCGCGCTCGCGGCAGGGGAAACTGAAGCTTTCTTT. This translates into CSALAAGETEAFF.

The DNA for the CDR3 is TGTGCCAGCAGTTTAGGCTTTGGGACAGGGGGGGGGAAACTGTTTTTT. Encoded protein: CASSLGFGTGGGKLFF. The chain joins TRBV28 to TRBJ1-4, with 11 bases that match TRBD1. Germline trimming cut 2 bases from V and 11 bases from J; bases unmatched to any gene: 10. CDR3 length equals 16 residues. The germline V gene has CDR1 MDHEN and CDR2 SYDVKM.

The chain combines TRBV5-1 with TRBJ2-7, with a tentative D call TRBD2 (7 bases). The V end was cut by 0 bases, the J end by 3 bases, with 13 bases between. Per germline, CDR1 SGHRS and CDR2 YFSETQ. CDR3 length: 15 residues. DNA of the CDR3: TGCGCCAGCAGCTTGGGGGGGGGCGGGAGCTACGAGCAGTACTTC. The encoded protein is CASSLGGGGSYEQYF.

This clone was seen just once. As DNA, the CDR3 is TGTGCCACCAGCCGCGGGCTCTCTGGAAACACCATATATTTT. Its translation: CATSRGLSGNTIYF. V gene TRBV15 combines with J gene TRBJ1-3; D ambiguous. Trimming stripped 5 bases from V and 0 bases from J, with 8 bases between. The CDR3 is 14 amino acids. CDR1 is LNHNV and CDR2 is YYDKDF in the germline V gene (reference sequence). Full variable domain (missing parts from reference TRBV15 and TRBJ1-3): DAMVIQNPRYQVTQFGKPVTLSCSQTLNHNVMYWYQQKSSQAPKLLFHYYDKDFNNEADTPDNFQSRRPNTSFCFLDIRSPGLGDTAMYLCATSRGLSGNTIYFGEGSWLTVV.

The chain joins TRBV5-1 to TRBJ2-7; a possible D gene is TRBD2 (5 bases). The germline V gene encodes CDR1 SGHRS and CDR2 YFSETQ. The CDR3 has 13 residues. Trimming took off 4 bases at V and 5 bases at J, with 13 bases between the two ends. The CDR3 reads CASSPARRHEQYF. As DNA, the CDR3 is TGCGCCAGCAGCCCGGCTCGGAGGCACGAGCAGTACTTC. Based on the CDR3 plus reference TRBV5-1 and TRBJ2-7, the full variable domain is KAGVTQTPRYLIKTRGQQVTLSCSPISGHRSVSWYQQTPGQGLQFLFEYFSETQRNKGNFPGRFSGRQFSNSRSEMNVSTLELGDSALYLCASSPARRHEQYFGPGTRLTVT.

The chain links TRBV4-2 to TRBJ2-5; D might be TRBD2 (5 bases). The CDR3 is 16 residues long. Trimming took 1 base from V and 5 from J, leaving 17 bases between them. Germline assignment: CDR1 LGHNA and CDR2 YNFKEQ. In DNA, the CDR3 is TGTGCCAGCAGCCAAGTCGGAAGCGGCGATGTGGAGACCCAGTACTTC. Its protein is CASSQVGSGDVETQYF.

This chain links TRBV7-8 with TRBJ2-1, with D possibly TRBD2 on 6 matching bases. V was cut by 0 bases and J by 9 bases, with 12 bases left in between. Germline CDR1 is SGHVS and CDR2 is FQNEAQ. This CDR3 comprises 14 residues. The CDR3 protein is CASSLAGGSGEQFF. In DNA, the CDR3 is TGTGCCAGCAGCTTAGCGGGAGGCTCGGGTGAGCAGTTCTTC.

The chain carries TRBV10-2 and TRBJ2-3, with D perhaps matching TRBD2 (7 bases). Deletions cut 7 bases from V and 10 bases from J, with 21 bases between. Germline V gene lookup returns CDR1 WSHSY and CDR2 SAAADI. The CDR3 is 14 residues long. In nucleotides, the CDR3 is TGCGCCAGCACCCCTGGGGGGGCTGGCCGCGCGCAGTATTTT. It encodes CASTPGGAGRAQYF.

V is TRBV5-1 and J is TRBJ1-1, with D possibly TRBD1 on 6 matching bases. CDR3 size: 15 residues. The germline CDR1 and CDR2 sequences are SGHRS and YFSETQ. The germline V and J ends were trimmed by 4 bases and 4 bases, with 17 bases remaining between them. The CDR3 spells CASSGVQGSATEAFF. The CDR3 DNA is TGCGCCAGCAGCGGAGTACAGGGCAGCGCCACTGAAGCTTTCTTT.

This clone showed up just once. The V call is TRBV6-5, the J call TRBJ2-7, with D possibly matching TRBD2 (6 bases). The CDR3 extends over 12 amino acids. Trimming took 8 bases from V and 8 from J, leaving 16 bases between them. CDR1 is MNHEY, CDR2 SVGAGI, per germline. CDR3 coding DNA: TGTGCCAGCCAGGACTACTCGGCTAAGCAGTACTTC. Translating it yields CASQDYSAKQYF.

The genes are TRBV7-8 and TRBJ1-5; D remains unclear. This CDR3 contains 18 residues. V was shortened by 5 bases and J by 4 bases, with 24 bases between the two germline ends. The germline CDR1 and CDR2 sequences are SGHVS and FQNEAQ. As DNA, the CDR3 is TGTGCCAGCAGCCTTCTCTCCGCACGGAGCACCCCAAATCAGCCCCAGCATTTT. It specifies CASSLLSARSTPNQPQHF.

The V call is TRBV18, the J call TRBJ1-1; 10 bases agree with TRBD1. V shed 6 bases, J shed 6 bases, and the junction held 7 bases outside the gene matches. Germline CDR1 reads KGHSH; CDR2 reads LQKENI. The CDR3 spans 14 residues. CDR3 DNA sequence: TGTGCCAGCTCCCTTGACAGGGGGCTTGCTGAAGCTTTCTTT. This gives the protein CASSLDRGLAEAFF.

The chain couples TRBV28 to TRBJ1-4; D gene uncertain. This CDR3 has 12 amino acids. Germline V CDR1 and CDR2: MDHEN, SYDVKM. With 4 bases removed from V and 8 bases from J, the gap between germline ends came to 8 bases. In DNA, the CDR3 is TGTGCCAGCAGTTCGGGAGCAGAAAAACTGTTTTTT. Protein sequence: CASSSGAEKLFF.

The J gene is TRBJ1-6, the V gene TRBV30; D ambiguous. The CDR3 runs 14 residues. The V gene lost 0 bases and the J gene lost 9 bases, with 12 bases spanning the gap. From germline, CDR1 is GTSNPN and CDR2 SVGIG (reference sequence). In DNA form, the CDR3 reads TGTGCCTGGAGTGTAATCTTAGGCGGTTCACCCCTCCACTTT. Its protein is CAWSVILGGSPLHF.

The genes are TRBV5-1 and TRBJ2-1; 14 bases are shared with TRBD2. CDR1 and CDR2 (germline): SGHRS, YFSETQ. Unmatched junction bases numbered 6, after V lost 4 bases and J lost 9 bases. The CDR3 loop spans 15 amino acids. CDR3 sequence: CASSRGLAGVVEQFF. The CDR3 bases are TGCGCCAGCAGCCGGGGACTAGCGGGAGTTGTTGAGCAGTTCTTC.

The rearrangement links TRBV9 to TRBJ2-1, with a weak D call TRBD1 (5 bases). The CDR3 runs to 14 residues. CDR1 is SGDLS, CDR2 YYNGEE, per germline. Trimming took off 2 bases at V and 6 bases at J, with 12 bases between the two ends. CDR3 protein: CASSVLDMFNEQFF. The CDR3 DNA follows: TGTGCCAGCAGCGTCTTGGACATGTTCAATGAGCAGTTCTTC.

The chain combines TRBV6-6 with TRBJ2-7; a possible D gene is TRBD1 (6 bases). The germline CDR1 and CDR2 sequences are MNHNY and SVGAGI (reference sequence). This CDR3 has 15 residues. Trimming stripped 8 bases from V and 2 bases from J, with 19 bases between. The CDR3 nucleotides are TGTGCCAGCCGTATACAACAGGGTAGGGCCTACGAGCAGTACTTC. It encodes CASRIQQGRAYEQYF.

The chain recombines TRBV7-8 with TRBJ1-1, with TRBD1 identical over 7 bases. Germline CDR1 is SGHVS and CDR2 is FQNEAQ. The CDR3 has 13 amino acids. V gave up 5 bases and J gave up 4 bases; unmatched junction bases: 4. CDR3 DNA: TGTGCCAGCAGCGAAGACAGGGTCACTGAAGCTTTCTTT. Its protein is CASSEDRVTEAFF.

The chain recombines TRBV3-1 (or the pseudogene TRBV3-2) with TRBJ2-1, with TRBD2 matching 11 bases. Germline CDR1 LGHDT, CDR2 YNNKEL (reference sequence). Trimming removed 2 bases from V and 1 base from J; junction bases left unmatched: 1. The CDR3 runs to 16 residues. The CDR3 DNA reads TGTGCCAGCAGCCAACTAGCGGGAGGATCCTACAATGAGCAGTTCTTC. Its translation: CASSQLAGGSYNEQFF.

The CDR3 is CASSDIQGANSPLHF. The DNA of the CDR3 is TGTGCCAGCAGTGATATTCAGGGGGCGAATTCACCCCTCCACTTT. The chain is built from TRBV6-1 and TRBJ1-6; 8 nucleotides line up with TRBD1. Germline CDR1 reads MNHNS; CDR2 reads SASEGT. The J segment lost 7 bases and the V segment lost 3 bases, leaving 5 bases of the junction unmatched. The CDR3 runs 15 residues.

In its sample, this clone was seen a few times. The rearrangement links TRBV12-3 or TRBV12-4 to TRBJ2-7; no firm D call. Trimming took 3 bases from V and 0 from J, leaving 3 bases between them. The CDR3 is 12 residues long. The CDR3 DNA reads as TGTGCCAGCAGTTTCCTCTCCTACGAGCAGTACTTC. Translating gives CASSFLSYEQYF.